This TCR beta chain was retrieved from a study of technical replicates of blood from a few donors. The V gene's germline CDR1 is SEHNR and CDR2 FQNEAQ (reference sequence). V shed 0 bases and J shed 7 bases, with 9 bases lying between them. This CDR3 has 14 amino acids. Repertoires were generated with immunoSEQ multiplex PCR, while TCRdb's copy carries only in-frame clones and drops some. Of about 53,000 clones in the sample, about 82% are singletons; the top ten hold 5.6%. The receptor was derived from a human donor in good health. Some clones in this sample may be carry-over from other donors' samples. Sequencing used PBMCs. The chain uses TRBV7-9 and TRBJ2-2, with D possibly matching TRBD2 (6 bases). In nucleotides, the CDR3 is TGTGCCAGCAGCTTAGCCCGGGAGTTCGGGGAGCTGTTTTTT. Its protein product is CASSLAREFGELFF.